Detailed here is one T cell receptor beta chain. As for time point: week 3, after first cycle of checkpoint inhibitor. Germline assignment: CDR1 MDHEN and CDR2 SYDVKM. V lost 5 bases and J lost 4; bases outside the gene matches: 6. The CDR3 consists of 15 residues. This specimen belongs to a study of blood T cell dynamics during melanoma immunotherapy. The data were produced by immunoSEQ multiplex PCR, yet TCRdb's version contains in-frame clones alone and is incomplete. The repertoire holds roughly 30,000 clones, over 70% seen once, with 10% in the top ten. The material sequenced was blood, taken from a patient treated with checkpoint blockade. This receptor was identified in a human donor with melanoma. The V and J genes are TRBV28 and TRBJ2-2; 8 bases are a match to TRBD1. CDR3 in DNA: TGTGCCAGCAGTCCAGGGGGCGGTAGCACCGGGGAGCTGTTTTTT. It codes for CASSPGGGSTGELFF.